This note documents a single T cell receptor beta chain sequence. Its specificity is unknown. This CDR3 is 14 amino acids long. Germline V gene sequence: CDR1 SGHNT, CDR2 YYREEE (reference sequence). Trimming at V came to 3 bases and at J to 8 bases, leaving 6 bases not matched to a gene. Time point given: baseline, week 1 (first vaccination visit). Specified treatment: pre-vaccination baseline after standard-of-care therapy. The donor cohort comprised cases of new WHO grade 3 or 4 IDH1-mutant, ATRX-lost astrocytoma. This specimen comes from a study of a mutant IDH1 vaccine in newly diagnosed glioma. Across the study: Among treated patients, about 62% were male and roughly 40% female, and mean age was about 39 years. Those enrolled had earlier been treated with radiotherapy, temozolomide, or both, mostly both. Overall study results and limits: In about 93% of patients, immune responses induced by the vaccine occurred.

The protocol was immunoSEQ multiplex PCR, while the TCRdb copy is restricted to in-frame clones and leaves out a portion. The sample has 55,000 to 70,000 clones, 86% seen once. The sample in question was PBMCs, obtained from a glioma patient treated with radiotherapy, temozolomide or both. The source is a man aged 30 to 39 with glioma. This chain joins TRBV5-4 and TRBJ2-2, with TRBD1 matching over 8 bases. CDR3 sequence: CASSSDRVSGELFF. CDR3 bases: TGTGCCAGCAGCTCGGACAGGGTTTCGGGGGAGCTGTTTTTT.